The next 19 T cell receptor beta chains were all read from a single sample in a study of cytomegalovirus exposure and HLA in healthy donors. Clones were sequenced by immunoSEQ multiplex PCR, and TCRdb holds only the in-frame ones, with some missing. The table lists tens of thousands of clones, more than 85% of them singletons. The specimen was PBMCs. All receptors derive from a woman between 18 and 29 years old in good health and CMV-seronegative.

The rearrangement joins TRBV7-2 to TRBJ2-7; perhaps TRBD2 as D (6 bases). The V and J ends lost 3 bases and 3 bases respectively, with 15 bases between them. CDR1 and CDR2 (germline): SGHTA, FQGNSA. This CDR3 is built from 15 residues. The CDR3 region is CASSFRSGLLYEQYF. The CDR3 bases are TGTGCCAGCAGCTTCAGATCGGGACTGCTCTACGAGCAGTACTTC.

The CDR3 loop is CASSTSGTSGARQYF. The CDR3 nucleotides read TGTGCCAGCAGTACTAGTGGGACTAGCGGTGCGAGACAGTACTTC. The rearrangement links TRBV6-5 to TRBJ2-7; the match to TRBD2 covers 11 bases. The CDR3 length is 15 residues. J lost 10 bases, V lost 5 bases, and 13 bases had no gene match. Germline CDR1 MNHEY, CDR2 SVGAGI.

The CDR3, as DNA: TGTGCCAGCAGTTCGCCGAAAGGGGGTGTGTCTAATGAAAAACTGTTTTTT. It specifies CASSSPKGGVSNEKLFF. The chain combines TRBV28 with TRBJ1-4; D possibly corresponds to TRBD1 (6 bases). The CDR3 has 17 residues. CDR1 and CDR2 (germline): MDHEN, SYDVKM. V was cut by 4 bases and J by 3 bases, with 18 bases left in between.

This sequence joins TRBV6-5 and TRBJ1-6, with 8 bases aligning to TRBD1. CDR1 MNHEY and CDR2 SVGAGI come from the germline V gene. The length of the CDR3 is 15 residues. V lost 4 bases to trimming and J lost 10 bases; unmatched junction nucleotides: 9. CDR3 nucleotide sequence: TGTGCCAGCAGTTCCGTCGGACAGGGTAACTCACCCCTCCACTTT. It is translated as CASSSVGQGNSPLHF.

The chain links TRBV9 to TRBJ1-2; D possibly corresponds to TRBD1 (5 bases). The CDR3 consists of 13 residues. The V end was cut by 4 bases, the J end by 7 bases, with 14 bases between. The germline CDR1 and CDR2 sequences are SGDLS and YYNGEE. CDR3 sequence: CASSQLGAAGYTF. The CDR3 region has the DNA TGTGCCAGCAGCCAGCTAGGGGCAGCTGGCTACACCTTC.

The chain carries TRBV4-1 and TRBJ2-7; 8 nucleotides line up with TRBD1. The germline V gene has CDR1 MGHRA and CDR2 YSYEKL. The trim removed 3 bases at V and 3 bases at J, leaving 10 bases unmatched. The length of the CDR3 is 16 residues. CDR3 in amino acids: CASSQASGGRNYEQYF. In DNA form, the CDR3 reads TGCGCCAGCAGCCAGGCCTCAGGGGGCCGGAACTACGAGCAGTACTTC.

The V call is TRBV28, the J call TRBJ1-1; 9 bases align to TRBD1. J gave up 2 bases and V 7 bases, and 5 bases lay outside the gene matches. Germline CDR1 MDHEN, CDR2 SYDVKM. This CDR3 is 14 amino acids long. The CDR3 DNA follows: TGTGCCAGCACTTCGGACAGGGGAAACACTGAAGCTTTCTTT. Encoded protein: CASTSDRGNTEAFF.

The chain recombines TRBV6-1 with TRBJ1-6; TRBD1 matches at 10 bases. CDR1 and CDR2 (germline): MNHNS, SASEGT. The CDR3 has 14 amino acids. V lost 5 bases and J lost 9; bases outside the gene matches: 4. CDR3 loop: CASSPGTGVSPLHF. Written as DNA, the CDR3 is TGTGCCAGCAGTCCCGGGACAGGGGTTTCACCCCTCCACTTT.

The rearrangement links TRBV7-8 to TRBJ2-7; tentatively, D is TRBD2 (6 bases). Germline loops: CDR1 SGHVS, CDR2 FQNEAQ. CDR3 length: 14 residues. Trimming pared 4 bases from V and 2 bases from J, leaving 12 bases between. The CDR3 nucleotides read TGTGCCAGCAGCTCCCGGGACTTCACCTACGAGCAGTACTTC. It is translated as CASSSRDFTYEQYF.

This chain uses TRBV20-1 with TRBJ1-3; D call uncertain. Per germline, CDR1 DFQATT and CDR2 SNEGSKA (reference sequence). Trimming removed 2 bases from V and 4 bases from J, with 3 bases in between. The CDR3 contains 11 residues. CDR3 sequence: CSARRGNTIYF. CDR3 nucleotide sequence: TGCAGTGCTAGACGGGGAAACACCATATATTTT.

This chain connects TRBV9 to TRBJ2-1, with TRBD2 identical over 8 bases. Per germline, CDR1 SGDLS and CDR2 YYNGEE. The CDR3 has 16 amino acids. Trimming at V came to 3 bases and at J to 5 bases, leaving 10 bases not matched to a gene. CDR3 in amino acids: CASSAIAGQGNNEQFF. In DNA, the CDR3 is TGTGCCAGCAGCGCCATAGCGGGGCAGGGAAACAATGAGCAGTTCTTC.

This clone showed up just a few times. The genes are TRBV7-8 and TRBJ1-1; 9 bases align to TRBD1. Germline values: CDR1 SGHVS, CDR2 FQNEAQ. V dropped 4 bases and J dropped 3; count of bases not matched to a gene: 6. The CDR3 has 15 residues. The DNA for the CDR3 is TGTGCCAGCAGCTCTTCGGACAGGGGTGACACTGAAGCTTTCTTT. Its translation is CASSSSDRGDTEAFF.

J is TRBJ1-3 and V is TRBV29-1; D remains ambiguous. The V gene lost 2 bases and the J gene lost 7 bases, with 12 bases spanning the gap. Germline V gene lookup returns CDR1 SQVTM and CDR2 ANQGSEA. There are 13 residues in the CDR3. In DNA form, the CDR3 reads TGCAGCGTTGAAACCGAGGGATGGAACACCATATATTTT. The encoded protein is CSVETEGWNTIYF.

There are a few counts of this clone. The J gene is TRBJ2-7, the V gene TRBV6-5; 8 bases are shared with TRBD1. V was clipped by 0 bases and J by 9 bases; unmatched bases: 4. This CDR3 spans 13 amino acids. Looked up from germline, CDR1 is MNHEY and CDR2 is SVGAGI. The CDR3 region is CASSYSPQGGQYF. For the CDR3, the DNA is TGTGCCAGCAGTTACTCCCCACAGGGGGGGCAGTACTTC.

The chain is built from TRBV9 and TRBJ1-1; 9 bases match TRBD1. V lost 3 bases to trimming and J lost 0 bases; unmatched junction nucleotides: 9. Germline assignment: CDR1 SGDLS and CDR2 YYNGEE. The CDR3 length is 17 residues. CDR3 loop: CASSEAQGQGLNTEAFF. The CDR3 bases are TGTGCCAGCAGCGAGGCCCAGGGACAGGGACTGAACACTGAAGCTTTCTTT.

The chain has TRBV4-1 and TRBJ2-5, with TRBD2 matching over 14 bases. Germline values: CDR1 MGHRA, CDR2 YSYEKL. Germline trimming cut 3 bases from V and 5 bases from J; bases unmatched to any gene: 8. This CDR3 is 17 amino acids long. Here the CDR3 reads CASSQRGLAGEGETQYF. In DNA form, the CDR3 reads TGCGCCAGCAGCCAGAGGGGACTAGCGGGAGAGGGGGAGACCCAGTACTTC.

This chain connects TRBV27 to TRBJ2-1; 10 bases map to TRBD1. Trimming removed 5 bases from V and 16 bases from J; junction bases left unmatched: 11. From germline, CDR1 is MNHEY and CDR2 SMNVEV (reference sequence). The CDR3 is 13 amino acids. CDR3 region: CASSLIPGQGSFF. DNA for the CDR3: TGTGCCAGCAGTCTAATACCGGGACAGGGGTCCTTCTTC.

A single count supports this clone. The CDR3 spells CASSVVDRGVSDTQYF. The CDR3 bases are TGTGCCAGCAGCGTAGTCGACCGGGGGGTTTCAGATACGCAGTATTTT. The V call is TRBV9, the J call TRBJ2-3; 7 bases line up with TRBD2. The CDR3 covers 16 residues. V lost 0 bases to trimming and J lost 4 bases; unmatched junction nucleotides: 8. Per the germline V gene, CDR1 is SGDLS and CDR2 is YYNGEE. Full variable domain (rest looked up from reference TRBV9 and TRBJ2-3): DSGVTQTPKHLITATGQRVTLRCSPRSGDLSVYWYQQSLDQGLQFLIQYYNGEERAKGNILERFSAQQFPDLHSELNLSSLELGDSALYFCASSVVDRGVSDTQYFGPGTRLTVL.

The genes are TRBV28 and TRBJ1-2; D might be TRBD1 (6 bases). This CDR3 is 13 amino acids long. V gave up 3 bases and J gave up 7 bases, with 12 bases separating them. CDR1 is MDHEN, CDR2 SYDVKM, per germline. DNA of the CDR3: TGTGCCAGCAGTTTTAACAGGGAAGGTGGCTACACCTTC. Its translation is CASSFNREGGYTF.